This T cell receptor beta chain was found in a study of T cells after posttransplantation cyclophosphamide. As regards this clone: Antigen unknown.

The V gene lost 4 bases and the J gene lost 0 bases, with 4 bases spanning the gap. Germline loops: CDR1 SQVTM, CDR2 ANQGSEA. The CDR3 totals 12 residues. Data came from immunoSEQ multiplex PCR; TCRdb stores just in-frame clones and leaves some out. The sample carries tens of thousands of clones, about 82% recorded once. Study-wide points: Recipient CMV seropositivity and CMV reactivation strongly tracked TRB clonality. Later post-transplant blood repertoires were often dominated by donor CD8+ memory clones.

Material: PBMCs. The sequence derives from a man aged 25 to 40 with a blood cancer, CMV-positive, and with a related stem cell donor. The chain uses TRBV29-1 and TRBJ1-3; D is undetermined. CDR3 region: CSVANSGNTIYF. DNA of the CDR3: TGCAGCGTTGCCAACTCTGGAAACACCATATATTTT. The full variable domain, with the rest looked up from reference TRBV29-1 and TRBJ1-3, is SAVISQKPSRDICQRGTSLTIQCQVDSQVTMMFWYRQQPGQSLTLIATANQGSEATYESGFVIDKFPISRPNLTFSTLTVSNMSPEDSSIYLCSVANSGNTIYFGEGSWLTVV.